This section outlines one T cell receptor beta chain sequence together with its context. Its antigen is not known. TCRdb's copy holds only in-frame clones and misses some; the assay was immunoSEQ multiplex PCR. The profile shows 40,000 to 50,000 clones, around 80% of them singletons. The time point: peripheral blood 6 weeks after treatment start. This sample is drawn from a study of PD-L1 blockade in urothelial cancer. Study-level points and caveats: Durable-benefit patients expanded tumor-associated blood clones more at 3 weeks.

Germline V gives CDR1 KGHSH, CDR2 LQKENI. CDR3 length: 17 amino acids. Trimming took 8 bases from V and 0 from J, leaving 19 bases between them. V gene TRBV18 combines with J gene TRBJ2-2; D might be TRBD1 (5 bases). This TCR was recovered from a man aged 55 to 70 with urothelial cancer. The source material was PBMCs, sampled around atezolizumab (anti-PD-L1) treatment. The CDR3 DNA is TGTGCCAGCCGACTTCGCTTAAGGGGCACGAACACCGGGGAGCTGTTTTTT. This gives the protein CASRLRLRGTNTGELFF. Filled out from reference TRBV18 and TRBJ2-2, the complete variable domain reads NAGVMQNPRHLVRRRGQEARLRCSPMKGHSHVYWYRQLPEEGLKFMVYLQKENIIDESGMPKERFSAEFPKEGPSILRIQQVVRGDSAAYFCASRLRLRGTNTGELFFGEGSRLTVL.